In its sample, the clone carrying this TCR beta chain was seen once. Source study methods: Amplification from reference gene primers served as the basis for estimated nucleated cell counts. The method was immunoSEQ multiplex PCR; TCRdb's version includes in-frame clones alone and lacks a portion of them. That table is the source of V, J and clone size, and D and trimming were worked out from the DNA. The sample shows about 300,000 clones, around 90% of them seen only once. The V gene end was trimmed by 5 bases and the J gene end by 7 bases; junction bases not matched to a gene: 5. Germline assignment: CDR1 GTSNPN and CDR2 SVGIG (reference sequence). This CDR3 contains 15 residues. Donors were grouped by their self-reported clinical history. Each recovered donor of Cohort 3 presented with two negative PCRs, clearance, or symptom resolution. This record belongs to a study of blood T cell repertoires in COVID-19. At the level of the study: Acute and convalescent COVID-19 specimens originated in the United States, Italy and Spain.

The J gene is TRBJ2-2, the V gene TRBV30; 15 nucleotides align to TRBD2. Sequencing was carried out using PBMCs or T cells enriched from blood (not recorded which). The sequence came from a middle-aged woman who had recovered from COVID-19. CDR3: CAWGLAGGIGGELFF. The CDR3 nucleotides are TGTGCCTGGGGACTAGCGGGAGGGATCGGCGGGGAGCTGTTTTTT.